This entry lists 21 T cell receptor beta chains sequenced from one sample in a study of human T cells and chemical hapten exposure. Time point indicated: patch test 2, 6 weeks after DPC sensitization. Stated treatment: therapeutic diphenylcyclopropenone sensitization with weekly scalp DPC. One entry per CDR3 protein results from TCRdb running MiXCR on the RACE reads. The profile shows just over 350,000 distinct CDR3 sequences, roughly 6% of them singletons. This material consisted of whole blood, taken in connection with sensitization to the hapten diphenylcyclopropenone (DPC). Every receptor here comes from a woman aged 18 to 35 with alopecia areata. Some clones in this sample may be carry-over from other donors' samples.

This clonotype was counted a few times. The chain's CDR3 is CATRDTATDTQYF. CDR3 sequence (DNA): TGTGCCACCAGAGATACTGCGACAGATACGCAGTATTTT. This chain links TRBV15 with TRBJ2-3; no definite D call. The CDR3 spans 13 residues. V dropped 6 bases and J dropped 3 bases, with 10 bases sitting between them. Germline assignment: CDR1 LNHNV and CDR2 YYDKDF (reference sequence).

The sample holds many counts of this clonotype. The gene calls are TRBV20-1 and TRBJ1-6; perhaps TRBD1 as D (5 bases). V lost 3 bases and J 7 bases, leaving 7 bases between the germline ends. The germline CDR1 and CDR2 sequences are DFQATT and SNEGSKA (reference sequence). The length of the CDR3 is 12 residues. As DNA, the CDR3 is TGCAGTGCTAGTCCAGGGAATTCACCCCTCCACTTT. It yields the protein CSASPGNSPLHF.

This clonotype was seen only a few times. This rearrangement joins TRBV2 to TRBJ2-1, with TRBD2 identical over 11 bases. V dropped 6 bases and J dropped 8; count of bases not matched to a gene: 0. Germline values: CDR1 SNHLY, CDR2 FYNNEI. The CDR3 covers 12 residues. CDR3 sequence (DNA): TGTGCCAGCAGGGGACTAGCGGATGAGCAGTTCTTC. Amino acid sequence: CASRGLADEQFF.

This clonotype was observed a few times. V usage is TRBV6-2 or TRBV6-3 and J usage is TRBJ1-1; D gene ambiguous. The CDR3 totals 11 residues. Germline lookup yields CDR1 MNHEY and CDR2 SVGEGT. V was cut by 6 bases and J by 5 bases, with 7 bases left in between. This CDR3 is CASRGWTEAFF. The CDR3 coding sequence is TGTGCCAGCAGGGGGTGGACTGAAGCTTTCTTT.

This clonotype has only a few counts. The rearrangement uses TRBV7-2 and TRBJ1-6; D remains ambiguous. Trimming removed 10 bases at V and 4 bases at J, with 14 bases between. The CDR3 has 14 residues. Per the germline V gene, CDR1 is SGHTA and CDR2 is FQGNSA. The CDR3 is CATNPPQYNSPLHF. CDR3 DNA sequence: TGTGCCACCAACCCTCCACAGTATAATTCACCCCTCCACTTT.

CDR3 DNA sequence: TGTGCCAGCAGCTACGGAGCGGGGGAAGAGACCCAGTACTTC. This sequence encodes CASSYGAGEETQYF. The chain carries TRBV6-5 and TRBJ2-5, with 8 positions matching TRBD2. The CDR3 runs to 14 residues. From germline, CDR1 is MNHEY and CDR2 SVGAGI. Trimming took 6 bases from V and 3 from J; bases not matched to a gene: 6.

This clonotype showed up many times. The V gene is TRBV20-1, the J gene TRBJ1-6; D perhaps matches TRBD1 (5 bases). V lost 1 base to trimming and J lost 6 bases, with 13 bases between them. Germline CDR1 DFQATT, CDR2 SNEGSKA (reference sequence). The CDR3 extends over 15 amino acids. CDR3 sequence reads: CSARGSSGRNSPLHF. The CDR3 nucleotides are TGCAGTGCTAGAGGTTCGTCAGGGCGTAATTCACCCCTCCACTTT.

The chain recombines TRBV20-1 with TRBJ2-1; 10 nucleotides match TRBD2. V shed 1 base, J shed 7 bases, and the junction held 7 bases outside the gene matches. The CDR3 length is 15 residues. CDR1 DFQATT and CDR2 SNEGSKA come from the germline V gene (reference sequence). This CDR3 is CSARAAAGGTNEQFF. CDR3 in DNA: TGCAGTGCTAGAGCAGCAGCGGGGGGGACAAATGAGCAGTTCTTC.

This clonotype was observed many times. V and J are TRBV6-5 and TRBJ1-1, with 8 bases identical to TRBD1. The CDR3 loop spans 13 amino acids. V lost 9 bases, J lost 7 bases, and 10 bases stayed unmatched. Germline-derived CDR1 and CDR2 are MNHEY and SVGAGI. This CDR3 is CASVPGGHDEAFF. The CDR3, as DNA: TGTGCCAGTGTACCAGGGGGCCATGATGAAGCTTTCTTT.

This clonotype was counted between two and nine times. This chain uses TRBV6-5 with TRBJ1-5, with 9 bases aligning to TRBD1. The CDR3 spans 15 residues. CDR1 and CDR2 from the germline V gene are MNHEY and SVGAGI. Trimming removed 5 bases from V and 5 bases from J; junction bases left unmatched: 7. The CDR3 region is CASSPGQGFYQPQHF. The CDR3 DNA reads as TGTGCCAGCAGTCCGGGACAGGGATTCTATCAGCCCCAGCATTTT.

This sequence joins TRBV4-3 and TRBJ2-1, with D hard to call. V shed 4 bases and J shed 4 bases, with 14 bases lying between them. The CDR3 runs to 15 residues. Germline values: CDR1 LGHNA, CDR2 YSLEER. The CDR3 coding sequence is TGCGCCAGCAGCCGGAAAGTGGCGGATTACAATGAGCAGTTCTTC. It yields the protein CASSRKVADYNEQFF.

The chain couples TRBV28 to TRBJ2-7; maybe TRBD2 (6 bases). V lost 8 bases and J 2 bases, leaving 22 bases between the germline ends. CDR1 and CDR2 (germline): MDHEN, SYDVKM. The CDR3 contains 16 residues. CDR3 residues: CASDTWRGPNAYEQYF. CDR3 DNA: TGTGCCAGCGATACCTGGCGGGGCCCGAATGCCTACGAGCAGTACTTC.

In its sample, this clonotype was seen many times. The DNA of the CDR3 is TGTGCCAGCAGTCCCACCGGGACAGTGGGGGTGAAGACCCAGTACTTC. Protein sequence: CASSPTGTVGVKTQYF. The chain carries TRBV6-2 or TRBV6-3 and TRBJ2-5; the match to TRBD1 covers 7 bases. This CDR3 has 16 residues. Germline values: CDR1 MNHEY, CDR2 SVGEGT. Trimming cost V 5 bases and J 6 bases; bases outside gene matches: 15.

In its sample, this clonotype was seen a few times. DNA of the CDR3: TGTGCCAGCTCTGTCGACAGGGGGACGGCTGAAGCTTTCTTT. It encodes CASSVDRGTAEAFF. The rearrangement uses TRBV18 and TRBJ1-1; 9 nucleotides line up with TRBD1. CDR3 length equals 14 residues. Germline V gene lookup returns CDR1 KGHSH and CDR2 LQKENI. Losses at the gene ends were 6 bases for V and 6 bases for J; bases not matched to a gene: 8.

V and J are TRBV20-1 and TRBJ1-5, with 7 bases that match TRBD1. Germline trimming cut 8 bases from V and 4 bases from J; bases unmatched to any gene: 8. The CDR3 runs to 13 residues. Germline V gene sequence: CDR1 DFQATT, CDR2 SNEGSKA (reference sequence). DNA for the CDR3: TGCAGTTTTAGGACAGGCCTGAATCAGCCCCAGCATTTT. It translates to CSFRTGLNQPQHF.

The sample holds many counts of this clonotype. The chain links TRBV27 to TRBJ1-6; D is ambiguous. The CDR3 is made up of 14 amino acids. The germline CDR1 and CDR2 sequences are MNHEY and SMNVEV (reference sequence). V dropped 3 bases and J dropped 3 bases, with 6 bases sitting between them. This CDR3 is CASSFRGYNSPLHF. The CDR3 nucleotides are TGTGCCAGCAGTTTTCGCGGCTATAATTCACCCCTCCACTTT.

This clonotype has ten or more counts. The chain carries TRBV14 and TRBJ1-5, with D unresolved. This CDR3 spans 13 amino acids. The V gene lost 3 bases and the J gene lost 9 bases, with 12 bases spanning the gap. Germline V gene sequence: CDR1 SGHDN, CDR2 FVKESK. Here the CDR3 DNA reads TGTGCCAGCAGCCAGTCCCGGGAGGGGCCCCAGCATTTT. It is translated as CASSQSREGPQHF. The whole variable domain, remainder taken from reference TRBV14 and TRBJ1-5, is EAGVTQFPSHSVIEKGQTVTLRCDPISGHDNLYWYRRVMGKEIKFLLHFVKESKQDESGMPNNRFLAERTGGTYSTLKVQPAELEDSGVYFCASSQSREGPQHFGDGTRLSIL.

This clonotype was seen repeatedly, ten times or more. This chain joins TRBV9 and TRBJ2-3; D not resolved. The CDR3 extends over 13 amino acids. Trimming cost V 3 bases and J 6 bases, with 11 bases left between them. Germline CDR1 is SGDLS and CDR2 is YYNGEE. Written as DNA, the CDR3 is TGTGCCAGCAGCGCCCAGAGCGATGATACGCAGTATTTT. It yields the protein CASSAQSDDTQYF.

This rearrangement joins TRBV19 to TRBJ1-5; 7 bases match TRBD1. V lost 9 bases, J lost 6 bases, and 14 bases stayed unmatched. This CDR3 is 15 amino acids long. In germline, CDR1 is LNHDA, CDR2 SQIVND (reference sequence). DNA of the CDR3: TGTGCCAGAGAGAGTAAGGGGGCGCCGGGTCAGCCCCAGCATTTT. It encodes CARESKGAPGQPQHF.

This clonotype showed up many times. This sequence joins TRBV7-3 and TRBJ2-1; tentative D call: TRBD1 (5 bases). CDR1 is SGHTA, CDR2 FQGTGA, per germline. The CDR3 is 13 residues long. The V gene lost 5 bases and the J gene lost 4 bases, with 9 bases spanning the gap. This CDR3 is CASSPQGYNEQFF. The CDR3 nucleotides are TGTGCCAGCAGCCCTCAGGGTTACAATGAGCAGTTCTTC.

This clonotype was observed many times. V gene TRBV15 combines with J gene TRBJ1-4; 8 bases fit TRBD1. The V gene end was trimmed by 8 bases and the J gene end by 2 bases; junction bases not matched to a gene: 4. This CDR3 has 14 amino acids. Germline CDR1 is LNHNV and CDR2 is YYDKDF (reference sequence). This chain's CDR3 is CATADRETNEKLFF. The CDR3 bases are TGTGCCACCGCGGACAGGGAGACTAATGAAAAACTGTTTTTT.